This passage covers 20 T cell receptor beta chains from one sample sequenced in a study of PD-L1 blockade in urothelial cancer. This table comes from immunoSEQ multiplex PCR, and its TCRdb copy is limited to in-frame clones, with some not included. The table lists fewer than 30,000 clones, less than 90% of them singletons. The sequencing here drew on PBMCs, taken around atezolizumab (anti-PD-L1) treatment. These receptors all stem from a man aged 65 to 79 with urothelial cancer.

The chain recombines TRBV19 with TRBJ2-1; tentatively, D is TRBD1 (5 bases). V lost 5 bases and J lost 1, with 21 bases in between. The CDR3 consists of 18 residues. CDR1 and CDR2 (germline): LNHDA, SQIVND (reference sequence). CDR3 sequence: CASSHSGWQGQSYNEQFF. CDR3 coding DNA: TGTGCCAGTAGTCATTCGGGCTGGCAGGGTCAGTCCTACAATGAGCAGTTCTTC.

The gene calls are TRBV11-2 and TRBJ2-1, with 8 bases fitting TRBD1. Looked up from germline, CDR1 is SGHAT and CDR2 is FQNNGV. V shed 6 bases and J 4 bases; nucleotides not matched to a gene: 5. The length of the CDR3 is 14 residues. The CDR3 coding sequence is TGTGCCAGCAGGAGGACAGGGACATACAATGAGCAGTTCTTC. Protein product: CASRRTGTYNEQFF.

The chain couples TRBV6-5 to TRBJ2-7, with TRBD2 identical over 13 bases. The CDR3 extends over 15 amino acids. Unmatched junction bases numbered 0, after V lost 2 bases and J lost 2 bases. The germline CDR1 and CDR2 sequences are MNHEY and SVGAGI. CDR3 in DNA: TGTGCCAGCAGTTACGGGACTAGCGGGACCTACGAGCAGTACTTC. Encoded protein: CASSYGTSGTYEQYF.

This clone came up once. The rearrangement uses TRBV6-1 and TRBJ2-7, with 10 bases identical to TRBD2. There are 14 residues in the CDR3. Germline V gene data show CDR1 as MNHNS and CDR2 as SASEGT. V gave up 5 bases and J gave up 6 bases; unmatched junction bases: 7. The CDR3 region is CASSPVAGGFEQYF. The CDR3 DNA follows: TGTGCCAGCAGTCCAGTAGCGGGAGGTTTCGAGCAGTACTTC.

The rearrangement uses TRBV5-1 and TRBJ2-7, with D tentatively TRBD1 (5 bases). Germline V gene data show CDR1 as SGHRS and CDR2 as YFSETQ. CDR3 length equals 15 residues. The V and J ends lost 0 bases and 0 bases respectively, with 10 bases between them. The DNA for the CDR3 is TGCGCCAGCAGCTTGGGGGCAGGGATCTCCTACGAGCAGTACTTC. This sequence encodes CASSLGAGISYEQYF.

The gene calls are TRBV11-3 and TRBJ2-7; D perhaps matches TRBD1 (5 bases). Germline V CDR1 and CDR2: SGHNT, YENEEA. The CDR3 contains 13 residues. Trimming left V 2 bases short and J 5 bases short, with 10 bases between. The CDR3 sequence is CASSLSRADEQYF. The CDR3 region has the DNA TGTGCCAGCAGCTTATCCAGGGCCGACGAGCAGTACTTC. The full variable domain, its missing parts supplied by reference TRBV11-3 and TRBJ2-7, is EAGVVQSPRYKIIEKKQPVAFWCNPISGHNTLYWYLQNLGQGPELLIRYENEEAVDDSQLPKDRFSAERLKGVDSTLKIQPAELGDSAVYLCASSLSRADEQYFGPGTRLTVT.

By sample share, this clone is medium-sized. The chain is built from TRBV5-1 and TRBJ2-7, with TRBD1 identical over 9 bases. V gave up 4 bases and J gave up 3 bases; unmatched junction bases: 5. The CDR3 runs to 14 residues. Germline CDR1 is SGHRS and CDR2 is YFSETQ. CDR3 sequence: CASSNRGPLYEQYF. The CDR3 DNA follows: TGCGCCAGCAGCAACAGGGGGCCCCTCTACGAGCAGTACTTC.

The V gene is TRBV6-1, the J gene TRBJ1-1, with D unclear. CDR3 size: 13 residues. From germline, CDR1 is MNHNS and CDR2 SASEGT. The germline V and J ends were trimmed by 2 bases and 5 bases, with 9 bases remaining between them. The CDR3 region is CASSEILRTEAFF. Written as DNA, the CDR3 is TGTGCCAGCAGTGAAATACTAAGGACTGAAGCTTTCTTT.

The rearrangement links TRBV5-5 to TRBJ1-2; no clear D gene. Germline CDR1 is SGHKS and CDR2 is YYEKEE (reference sequence). This CDR3 has 13 amino acids. Trimming stripped 4 bases from V and 5 bases from J, with 12 bases between. CDR3 nucleotide sequence: TGTGCCAGCAGCCCAGGCAGCAATTATGGCTACACCTTC. As protein: CASSPGSNYGYTF.

This clone rates as medium-sized. The chain combines TRBV19 with TRBJ1-5; a possible D gene is TRBD1 (5 bases). Looked up from germline, CDR1 is LNHDA and CDR2 is SQIVND (reference sequence). This CDR3 has 13 amino acids. Between the trimmed V and J ends, which lost 7 bases and 6 bases, there was a span of 13 bases. The CDR3 nucleotides are TGTGCCAGTAACCGGGGGTGGGGTCAGCCCCAGCATTTT. Protein sequence: CASNRGWGQPQHF. The full variable domain, completed using reference TRBV19 and TRBJ1-5, is DGGITQSPKYLFRKEGQNVTLSCEQNLNHDAMYWYRQDPGQGLRLIYYSQIVNDFQKGDIAEGYSVSREKKESFPLTVTSAQKNPTAFYLCASNRGWGQPQHFGDGTRLSIL.

The V call is TRBV5-4, the J call TRBJ2-1, with a possible D match to TRBD2 (6 bases). The CDR3 covers 15 residues. V was cut by 3 bases and J by 3 bases, with 13 bases left in between. Germline CDR1 SGHNT, CDR2 YYREEE (reference sequence). CDR3 region: CASSWDSPYYNEQFF. CDR3 coding DNA: TGTGCCAGCAGCTGGGACTCCCCATACTACAATGAGCAGTTCTTC.

The J gene is TRBJ1-2, the V gene TRBV4-1; no firm D call. Germline V gives CDR1 MGHRA, CDR2 YSYEKL. CDR3 length equals 16 residues. V was trimmed by 0 bases and J by 4 bases, leaving 15 bases between them. The CDR3 coding sequence is TGCGCCAGCAGCCAAGATACTTCGGGTTTGGGCTATGGCTACACCTTC. Its translation: CASSQDTSGLGYGYTF.

The chain couples TRBV15 to TRBJ2-1; 13 bases map to TRBD2. The CDR3 covers 15 residues. In germline, CDR1 is LNHNV, CDR2 YYDKDF (reference sequence). V was clipped by 0 bases and J by 9 bases; unmatched bases: 2. CDR3 in amino acids: CATSRELAGGVEQFF. The CDR3 DNA reads as TGTGCCACCAGCAGAGAACTAGCGGGAGGGGTTGAGCAGTTCTTC.

The chain is built from TRBV4-1 and TRBJ2-7; TRBD1 might be the D (5 bases). The CDR3 length is 16 residues. Trimming removed 1 base at V and 2 bases at J, with 15 bases between. Germline V gene sequence: CDR1 MGHRA, CDR2 YSYEKL. Written as DNA, the CDR3 is TGCGCCAGCAGCCAAGGACTGACAGACTTACCCTACGAGCAGTACTTC. It translates to CASSQGLTDLPYEQYF.

This chain links TRBV9 with TRBJ2-2; the match to TRBD1 covers 10 bases. Looked up from germline, CDR1 is SGDLS and CDR2 is YYNGEE. CDR3 size: 15 residues. The junction had 3 bases not matched to a gene; V was cut back by 3 bases and J by 4 bases. The CDR3 DNA sequence: TGTGCCAGCAGCGGGACAGGGGGACCCACCGGGGAGCTGTTTTTT. It encodes CASSGTGGPTGELFF.

The gene calls are TRBV6-6 and TRBJ2-7; 7 bases align to TRBD1. The germline CDR1 and CDR2 sequences are MNHNY and SVGAGI (reference sequence). This CDR3 spans 15 amino acids. Unmatched junction bases numbered 5, after V lost 2 bases and J lost 1 base. Written as DNA, the CDR3 is TGTGCCAGCAGTTACGGGGGACAGCGTTCCTACGAGCAGTACTTC. It translates to CASSYGGQRSYEQYF.

This clone has more than one count but fewer than ten. This sequence joins TRBV7-2 and TRBJ1-5; D is ambiguous. V gave up 1 base and J gave up 0 bases, with 16 bases separating them. Germline V gives CDR1 SGHTA, CDR2 FQGNSA. The CDR3 extends over 18 amino acids. The CDR3 DNA reads TGTGCCAGCAGCTTAGTATCAAGTACAGCCCTTAGCAATCAGCCCCAGCATTTT. It is translated as CASSLVSSTALSNQPQHF.

The chain uses TRBV6-5 and TRBJ2-1; D not certain. The CDR3 loop spans 14 amino acids. Trimming shortened V by 6 bases and J by 3 bases, and 12 bases separated the two germline ends. Germline CDR1 is MNHEY and CDR2 is SVGAGI. The CDR3 region is CASRSSDFYNEQFF. Here the CDR3 DNA reads TGTGCCAGCAGATCCTCTGACTTCTACAATGAGCAGTTCTTC.

The rearrangement uses TRBV2 and TRBJ2-7, with 8 bases matching TRBD2. The V gene end was trimmed by 6 bases and the J gene end by 5 bases; junction bases not matched to a gene: 9. CDR3 length: 14 residues. The germline gives CDR1 SNHLY, CDR2 FYNNEI. DNA of the CDR3: TGTGCCAGCAGGCTTGAAGCGGGAGCACACGAGCAGTACTTC. Translation: CASRLEAGAHEQYF.

The chain recombines TRBV5-1 with TRBJ1-1, with TRBD1 matching over 9 bases. The J segment lost 4 bases and the V segment lost 1 base, leaving 2 bases of the junction unmatched. In germline, CDR1 is SGHRS, CDR2 YFSETQ. The CDR3 totals 14 residues. In DNA form, the CDR3 reads TGCGCCAGCAGCTTGTCACAGGGGGCCACTGAAGCTTTCTTT. This translates into CASSLSQGATEAFF.